These T cell receptor beta chains were read from a single sample in a study of primary melanoma T cells and metastatic recurrence. Repertoires were generated with immunoSEQ multiplex PCR, while TCRdb's copy carries only in-frame clones and drops some. The sample carries 2,000 to 2,500 clones, about three quarters recorded once. The material sequenced was melanoma tumor tissue. All receptors derive from a human donor with melanoma. CDR3s include the opening cysteine and the closing phenylalanine or tryptophan.

v_call cdr3_length cdr3_aa
TRBV28 14 CASSLPGPFNEQFF
TRBV7-1 13 CARSWRGCNEQFF
TRBV11-3 14 CASSLSGRNTEAFF
TRBV14 16 CASSQASGAGTGELFF
TRBV29-1 14 CSVSVGGTNSPLHF
TRBV11-3 16 CASSPSGGGTQETQYF
TRBV11-3 14 CASSVTRNTDTQYF
TRBV9 14 CASRAHENTGELFF
TRBV15 17 CATSSRSLWHSNQPQHF
TRBV30 14 CAWSADRGQGGYTF
TRBV11-3 18 CASSLDQSEQQSNEKLFF